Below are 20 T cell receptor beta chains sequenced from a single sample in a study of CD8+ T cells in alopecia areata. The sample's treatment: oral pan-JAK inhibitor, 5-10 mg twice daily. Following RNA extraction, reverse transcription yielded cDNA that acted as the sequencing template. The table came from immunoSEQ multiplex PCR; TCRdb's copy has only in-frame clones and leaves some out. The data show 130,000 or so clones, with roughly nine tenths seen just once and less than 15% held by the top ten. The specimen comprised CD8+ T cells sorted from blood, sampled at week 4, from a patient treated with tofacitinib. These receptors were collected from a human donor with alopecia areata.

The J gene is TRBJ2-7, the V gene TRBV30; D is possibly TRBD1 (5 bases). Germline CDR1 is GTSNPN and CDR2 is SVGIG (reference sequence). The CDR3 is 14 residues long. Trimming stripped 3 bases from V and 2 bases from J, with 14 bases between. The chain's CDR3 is CAWRKGQAPYEQYF. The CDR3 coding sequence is TGTGCCTGGAGAAAGGGGCAGGCACCCTACGAGCAGTACTTC.

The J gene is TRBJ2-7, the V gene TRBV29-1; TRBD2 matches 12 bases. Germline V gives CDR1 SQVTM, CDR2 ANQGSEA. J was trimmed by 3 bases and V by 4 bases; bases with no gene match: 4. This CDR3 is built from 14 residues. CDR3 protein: CSVAGLAGHYEQYF. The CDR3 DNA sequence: TGCAGCGTTGCCGGACTAGCGGGGCACTACGAGCAGTACTTC.

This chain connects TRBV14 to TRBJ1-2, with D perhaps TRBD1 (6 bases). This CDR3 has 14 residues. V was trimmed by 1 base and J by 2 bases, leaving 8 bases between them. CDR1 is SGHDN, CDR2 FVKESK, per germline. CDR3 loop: CASSQGQGNYGYTF. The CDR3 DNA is TGTGCCAGCAGCCAAGGGCAGGGGAACTATGGCTACACCTTC.

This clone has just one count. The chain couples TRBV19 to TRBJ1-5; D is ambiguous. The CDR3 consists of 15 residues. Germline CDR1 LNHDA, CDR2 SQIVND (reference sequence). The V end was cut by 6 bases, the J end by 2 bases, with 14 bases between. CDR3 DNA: TGTGCCAGTAGAGACCCAGGCAGAGGCAATCAGCCCCAGCATTTT. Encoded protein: CASRDPGRGNQPQHF.

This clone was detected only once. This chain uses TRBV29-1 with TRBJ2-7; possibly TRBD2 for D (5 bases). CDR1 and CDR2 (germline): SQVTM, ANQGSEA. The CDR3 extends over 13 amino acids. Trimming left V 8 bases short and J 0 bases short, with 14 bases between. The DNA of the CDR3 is TGCAGCCATCGAGGGTTGGACTCCTACGAGCAGTACTTC. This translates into CSHRGLDSYEQYF.

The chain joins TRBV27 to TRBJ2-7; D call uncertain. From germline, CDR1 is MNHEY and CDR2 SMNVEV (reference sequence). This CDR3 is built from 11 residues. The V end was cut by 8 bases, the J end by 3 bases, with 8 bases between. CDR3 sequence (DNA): TGTGCCAGCTCCCCGGGCTACGAGCAGTACTTC. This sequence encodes CASSPGYEQYF.

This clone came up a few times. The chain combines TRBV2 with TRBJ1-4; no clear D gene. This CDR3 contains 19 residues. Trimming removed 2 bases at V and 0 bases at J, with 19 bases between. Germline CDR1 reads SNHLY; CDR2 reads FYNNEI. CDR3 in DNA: TGTGCCAGCAGTGAAAGTCCGCAATACGAAGTTGCAACTAATGAAAAACTGTTTTTT. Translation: CASSESPQYEVATNEKLFF.

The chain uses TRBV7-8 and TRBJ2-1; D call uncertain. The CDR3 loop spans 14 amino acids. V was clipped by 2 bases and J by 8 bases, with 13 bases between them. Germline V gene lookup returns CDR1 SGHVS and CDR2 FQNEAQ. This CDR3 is CASSLSPSWDEQFF. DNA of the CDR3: TGTGCCAGCAGCTTAAGTCCCAGTTGGGATGAGCAGTTCTTC.

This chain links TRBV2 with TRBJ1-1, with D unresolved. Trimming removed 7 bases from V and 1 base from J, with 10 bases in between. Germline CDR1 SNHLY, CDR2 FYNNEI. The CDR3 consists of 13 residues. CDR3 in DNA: TGTGCCAGCATGAGGGCCCAGAACACTGAAGCTTTCTTT. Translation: CASMRAQNTEAFF.

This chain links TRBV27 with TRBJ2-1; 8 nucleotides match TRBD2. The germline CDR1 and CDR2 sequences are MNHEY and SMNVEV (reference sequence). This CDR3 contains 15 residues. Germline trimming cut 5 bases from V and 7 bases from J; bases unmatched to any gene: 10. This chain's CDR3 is CASSLAGGVKNEQFF. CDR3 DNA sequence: TGTGCCAGCAGTCTAGCCGGGGGGGTTAAGAATGAGCAGTTCTTC.

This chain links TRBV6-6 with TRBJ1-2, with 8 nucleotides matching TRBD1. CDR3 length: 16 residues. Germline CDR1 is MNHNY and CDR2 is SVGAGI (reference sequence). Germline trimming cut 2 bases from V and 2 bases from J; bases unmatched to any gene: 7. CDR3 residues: CASSYLMDRVNYGYTF. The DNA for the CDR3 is TGTGCCAGCAGTTACCTTATGGACAGGGTAAACTATGGCTACACCTTC.

The DNA of the CDR3 is TGCAGCGTTAACCGGGACAAGTACGAGCAGTACTTC. This sequence encodes CSVNRDKYEQYF. The chain couples TRBV29-1 to TRBJ2-7; tentative D call: TRBD1 (6 bases). The CDR3 covers 12 residues. Germline CDR1 and CDR2: SQVTM and ANQGSEA. V was cut by 5 bases and J by 4 bases, with 12 bases left in between.

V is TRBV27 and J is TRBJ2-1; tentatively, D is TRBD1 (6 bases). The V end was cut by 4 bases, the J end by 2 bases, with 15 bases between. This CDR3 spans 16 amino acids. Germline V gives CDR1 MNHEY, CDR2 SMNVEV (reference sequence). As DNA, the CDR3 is TGTGCCAGCAGTTGGACGAGGGGGAACCCCTACAATGAGCAGTTCTTC. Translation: CASSWTRGNPYNEQFF.

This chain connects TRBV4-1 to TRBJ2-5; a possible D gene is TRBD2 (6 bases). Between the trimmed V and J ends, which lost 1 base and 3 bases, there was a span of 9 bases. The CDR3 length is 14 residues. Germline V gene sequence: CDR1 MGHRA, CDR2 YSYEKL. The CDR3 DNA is TGCGCCAGCAGCCAAGCGCCGGGAGAAGAGACCCAGTACTTC. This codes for CASSQAPGEETQYF.

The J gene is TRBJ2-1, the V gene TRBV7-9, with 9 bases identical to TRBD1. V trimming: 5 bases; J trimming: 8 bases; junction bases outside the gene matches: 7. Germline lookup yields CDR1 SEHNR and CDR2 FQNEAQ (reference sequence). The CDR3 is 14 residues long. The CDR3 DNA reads TGTGCCAGCAGCGGAGGGGGACAGGGCTATGAGCAGTTCTTC. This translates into CASSGGGQGYEQFF.

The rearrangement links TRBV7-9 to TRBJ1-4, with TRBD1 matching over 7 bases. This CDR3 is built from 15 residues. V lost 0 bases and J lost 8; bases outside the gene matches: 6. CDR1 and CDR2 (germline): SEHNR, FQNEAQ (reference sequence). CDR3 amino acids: CASSLATGEEEKLFF. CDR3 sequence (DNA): TGTGCCAGCAGCTTAGCTACAGGGGAGGAGGAAAAACTGTTTTTT.

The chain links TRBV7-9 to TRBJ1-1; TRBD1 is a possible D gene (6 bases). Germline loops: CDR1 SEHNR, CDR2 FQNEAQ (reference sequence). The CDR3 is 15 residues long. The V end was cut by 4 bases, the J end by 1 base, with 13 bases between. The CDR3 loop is CASSSSSTGNTEAFF. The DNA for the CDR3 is TGTGCCAGCAGCTCTTCGTCGACAGGGAACACTGAAGCTTTCTTT. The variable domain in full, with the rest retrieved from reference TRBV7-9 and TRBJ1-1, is DTGVSQNPRHKITKRGQNVTFRCDPISEHNRLYWYRQTLGQGPEFLTYFQNEAQLEKSRLLSDRFSAERPKGSFSTLEIQRTEQGDSAMYLCASSSSSTGNTEAFFGQGTRLTVV.

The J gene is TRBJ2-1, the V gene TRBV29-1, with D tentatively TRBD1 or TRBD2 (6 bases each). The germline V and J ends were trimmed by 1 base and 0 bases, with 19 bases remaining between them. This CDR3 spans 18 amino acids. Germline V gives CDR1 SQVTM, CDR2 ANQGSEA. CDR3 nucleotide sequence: TGCAGCGTTGAAGGCGGCCCCGGCGGAGGGGGCTCCTACAATGAGCAGTTCTTC. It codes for CSVEGGPGGGGSYNEQFF.

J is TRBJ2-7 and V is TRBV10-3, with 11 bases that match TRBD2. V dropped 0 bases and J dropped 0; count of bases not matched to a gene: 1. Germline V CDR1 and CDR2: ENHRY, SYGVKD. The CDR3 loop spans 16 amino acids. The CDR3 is CAISESGLAASYEQYF. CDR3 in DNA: TGTGCCATCAGTGAGTCGGGACTAGCGGCCTCCTACGAGCAGTACTTC.

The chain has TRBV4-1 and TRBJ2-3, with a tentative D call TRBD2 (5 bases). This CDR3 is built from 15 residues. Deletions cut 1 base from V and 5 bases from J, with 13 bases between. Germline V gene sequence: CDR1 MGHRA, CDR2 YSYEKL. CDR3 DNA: TGCGCCAGCAGCCAAGTATGGACTCCACAAGATACGCAGTATTTT. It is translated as CASSQVWTPQDTQYF.